This T cell receptor beta chain originates from a study of early T cells in non-severe SARS-CoV-2 infection. Study summary: Sequenced bulk RNA came from whole blood that was unsorted, and chains were unpaired. Overall study results and limits: The VDJdb matching leaned toward anti-spike CD8 responses and overlooked private and CD4 specificities.

Individual cDNA molecules carried attached unique molecular identifiers. TCRdb passed the 5' RACE reads through MiXCR, listing each CDR3 protein once. The sample includes some 82,000 distinct CDR3 sequences, 9% to 13% of them seen just once. This CDR3 spans 12 amino acids. Trimming removed 5 bases from V and 12 bases from J; junction bases left unmatched: 8. CDR1 and CDR2 from the germline V gene are SNHLY and FYNNEI. On this clonotype itself: Antigen: not known.

V gene TRBV2 combines with J gene TRBJ1-1; 8 bases agree with TRBD1. The sequence derives from an adult who was a healthcare worker with PCR-confirmed SARS-CoV-2 infection or an uninfected control (not recorded which). The sequenced material came from whole blood. CDR3 sequence: CASSFGQGPTFF. The CDR3, as DNA: TGTGCCAGCAGTTTCGGACAGGGCCCAACTTTCTTT.